The rows below give T cell receptor beta chains drawn from one sample of a study of shared clonotypes between healthy human individuals. Measured with immunoSEQ multiplex PCR; TCRdb has only the in-frame clones, and not every one. The table lists 2 million to 3 million clones, approximately 93% of them singletons. What was sequenced was naive CD4+ T cells from PBMCs. The receptors derive from a man aged 18 to 30 in good health. Some clones in this sample may be carry-over from other donors' samples. Both conserved end residues are part of each CDR3. Fields, in order: J gene, V gene, CDR3 protein.

J: TRBJ1-1
V: TRBV7-2
CDR3: CASSLIGNLNTEAFF

J: TRBJ1-1
V: TRBV7-2
CDR3: CASTLGGIRLNTEAFF

J: TRBJ2-2
V: TRBV7-6
CDR3: CASSIGPGQNTGELFF

J: TRBJ2-7
V: TRBV7-2
CDR3: CASSLGRGYEQYF

J: TRBJ1-1
V: TRBV7-9
CDR3: CASSLLGVGTEAFF

J: TRBJ1-2
V: TRBV2
CDR3: CASSRTENYGYTF

J: TRBJ2-7
V: TRBV19
CDR3: CASSTTGGLSYEQYF

J: TRBJ1-4
V: TRBV30
CDR3: CAWSNNGPLGEKLFF

J: TRBJ2-7
V: TRBV28
CDR3: CASRRDTTYEQYF

J: TRBJ2-5
V: TRBV6-5
CDR3: CASSSFSETQYF

J: TRBJ1-1
V: TRBV7-3
CDR3: CASSQEGHTEAFF

J: TRBJ2-1
V: TRBV4-2
CDR3: CASSQASGLYNEQFF

J: TRBJ2-2
V: TRBV4-2
CDR3: CASSQGVGPNTGELFF

J: TRBJ1-1
V: TRBV6-5
CDR3: CASNPPGGVTEAFF

J: TRBJ1-4
V: TRBV27
CDR3: CASRSPGRQKLFF

J: TRBJ2-7
V: TRBV28
CDR3: CASSLWGFEQYF

J: TRBJ2-2
V: TRBV4-2
CDR3: CASSQDPGTSPGELFF

J: TRBJ2-5
V: TRBV5-4
CDR3: CASSLEGVETQYF

J: TRBJ1-3
V: TRBV28
CDR3: CASSPPGRGLGNTIYF

J: TRBJ2-1
V: TRBV29-1
CDR3: CSVEGLAESYNEQFF

J: TRBJ2-3
V: TRBV5-1
CDR3: CASSPGTSGLTDTQYF

J: TRBJ1-1
V: TRBV7-9
CDR3: CASSLTLNTEAFF

J: TRBJ2-7
V: TRBV5-1
CDR3: CASSLTRRAYEQYF

J: TRBJ2-7
V: TRBV29-1
CDR3: CSAAQGPYEQYF

J: TRBJ1-1
V: TRBV11-2
CDR3: CASSSTWVEGAFF

J: TRBJ1-2
V: TRBV6-5
CDR3: CASSLTGTGELGYTF

J: TRBJ2-2
V: TRBV11-2
CDR3: CASRTGQRSSGSTGELFF

J: TRBJ1-4
V: TRBV10-3
CDR3: CAISETGGKLFF

J: TRBJ1-2
V: TRBV9
CDR3: CASSGSGTGANGYTF

J: TRBJ2-5
V: TRBV19
CDR3: CASSTGGIYQETQYF

J: TRBJ2-1
V: TRBV14
CDR3: CASSRHNNEQFF

J: TRBJ2-5
V: TRBV7-9
CDR3: CASSPSPGKVGQETQYF

J: TRBJ2-1
V: TRBV28
CDR3: CASSRPGGGDEQFF

J: TRBJ1-2
V: TRBV2
CDR3: CASRGQGQNYGYTF

J: TRBJ2-1
V: TRBV9
CDR3: CASSVASGVYNEQFF

J: TRBJ2-7
V: TRBV18
CDR3: CASSPGQGFNEQYF

J: TRBJ2-1
V: TRBV5-1
CDR3: CASSLGSGGYNEQFF

J: TRBJ2-5
V: TRBV4-2
CDR3: CASSLGLAGVQETQYF

J: TRBJ1-2
V: TRBV7-2
CDR3: CASSIGGTDYGYTF

J: TRBJ2-3
V: TRBV28
CDR3: CASSSLAGGITDTQYF

J: TRBJ2-5
V: TRBV18
CDR3: CASSPPKGTSELLETQYF

J: TRBJ1-2
V: TRBV7-7
CDR3: CASSFSDEEGYGYTF

J: TRBJ2-3
V: TRBV28
CDR3: CASSTTGTDTQYF

J: TRBJ2-5
V: TRBV7-2
CDR3: CASGGGRSVETQYF

J: TRBJ1-5
V: TRBV28
CDR3: CASSLGSRYQPQHF